Sequencing of this T cell receptor beta chain was carried out in a study of shared clonotypes between healthy human individuals. Study-wide background: Three plates each covered CD4 naive and memory; CD8 naive two, CD8 memory one. Study results and limitations: It was the non-shared clonotypes that had lower generation probabilities than clonotypes shared by all four donors.

Notes on this clone: No antigen is known for it.

Repertoires were generated with immunoSEQ multiplex PCR, while TCRdb's copy carries only in-frame clones and drops some. The sample carries about 640,000 clones, less than 80% recorded once. Material: memory CD4+ T cells sorted from blood. Subset described: CD45RA-negative fraction. The sequence came from a woman in her 30s in good health.

The DNA of the CDR3 is TGTGCCAGCAGTGACGGGGTGCGTGAAAAACTGTTTTTT. Translation gives CASSDGVREKLFF. This chain links TRBV2 with TRBJ1-4, with D uncertain. The CDR3 spans 13 residues. Between the trimmed V and J ends, which lost 3 bases and 7 bases, there was a span of 9 bases. CDR1 and CDR2 from the germline V gene are SNHLY and FYNNEI.